This T cell receptor beta chain was profiled in a study of cytomegalovirus exposure and HLA in healthy donors (dated by TCRdb to the late 2010s). Broadly, across the study: According to an earlier analysis of 550 to 750 of the donors, about 179 million T cells yielded approximately 120 million unique TCR beta sequences and approximately 300 Gb of sequence data. Approximately 310 gigabases of sequencing data and 80 million or so unique TCR sequences were included in an early release covering around 600 HLA-typed donors. The genetic ancestry cluster associated with self-reported Caucasian donors included 70% to 85% of the approximately 410 genotyped donors. The study aimed to test whether cataloging public T cell receptors could reveal signatures of past pathogen exposure. Using immunosequencing, the study profiled T cell repertoires from 666 subjects and related those repertoires to cytomegalovirus serostatus. Along with the 666-subject first cohort, a separate validation cohort of some 130 different subjects was used. The study combined high-throughput TCR immunosequencing, statistical association of individual TCRs with disease status, and machine learning to predict cytomegalovirus infection status. In a later analysis, previously published TCR beta repertoires from hundreds of donors were re-analyzed and high-resolution HLA genotyping was added so that TCR occurrence patterns could be studied. Rather than using new phenotypic data, the later analysis identified candidate immune exposures from TCR beta sequences and from how often those sequences occurred across donors. To decide whether each TCR beta V gene segment behaved as functional or pseudogenic, an earlier analysis of 587 of the donors relied on high-throughput TCR beta sequencing. Alongside the repertoire data, information on donor age, sex, ethnicity and CMV serostatus was compiled. In a later genetic analysis, genome-wide SNP genotypes for about 55% of the roughly 700 donors were used, and that subset was treated as a discovery cohort. All discovery cohort repertoires had been generated on a single sequencing platform. HLA typing covered class I and class II loci at four-digit resolution. The number of donors typed differed by locus, with about 629-640 for A, B, C, DRB1 and DQB1, roughly 520 for DQA1, 600 to 610 for DPA1, and some 440 for DPB1. Because of strong linkage in the cohort, five DR-DQ haplotypes were treated as single units for association and clustering. Among over 350 genotyped donors of the cohort, an average of around 240,000 unique TCR beta nucleotide sequences were sequenced per donor, around a sixth of them non-productive.

The cohort was made up of roughly 670 healthy bone marrow donors. At the time of sampling, every cohort member was nominally healthy, though immune exposures that went unrecorded were likely present. The donor was CMV seropositive and was included in the group of approximately 310 seropositive cohort members. Each donor provided a peripheral blood sample, and peripheral blood mononuclear cells were used for TCR beta sequencing. Genomic DNA extraction from the blood cell samples was performed with the Qiagen DNeasy Blood Extraction Kit. Receptor libraries were prepared by the immunoSEQ multiplex PCR assay. For the multiplex PCR, a mixture combining 60 forward primers for TCR Vbeta segments and 13 reverse primers for TCR Jbeta segments was used. Amplification of the CDR3 region of rearranged TCR beta genes was performed with a multiplex PCR assay on genomic DNA. The Illumina HiSeq System was used to sequence the amplified TCR beta libraries as 87-base-pair reads. On the authors' methods: A later analysis counted tens of millions of unique TCR beta chains across the 640 or so repertoires, and approximately 11 million of these chains were shared by at least two donors. A nearest-neighbor algorithm error-corrected the raw reads and collapsed the reads into unique sequences, merging closely related sequences to remove PCR and sequencing errors. CDR3 sequences were aligned to IMGT reference sequences to assign V, D and J gene segments. For a sequence to be retained, at least a six-nucleotide match to both a V gene segment and a J gene segment was required. Rearrangements were called productive when the CDR3 lacked stop codons and stayed in frame with V and J; all others were non-productive. CDR3 was defined by IMGT convention, running from the second conserved V-encoded cysteine to the conserved J-encoded phenylalanine. The earlier analysis of about 560 of the donors excluded any sequence lacking an unambiguous match to a single V gene segment. In an earlier analysis of 587 of the donors, V segments were called functional above 56.7% productive rearrangements and were called segregating when the between-donor standard deviation exceeded 5%. A statistical classification framework was developed to diagnose cytomegalovirus status using the catalog of TCR beta chain sequences. In a later analysis, TCR nucleotide sequences were compared against IMGT/GENE-DB human TR gene sequences so that V and J genes could be assigned. In a later analysis, CDR3 sequences and most-parsimonious VDJ recombination scenarios were assigned using the TCRdist pipeline. A later analysis defined each TCR beta chain by its CDR3 amino acid sequence plus V-gene family, and excluded reads lacking a unique V-gene family. As a way to deal with suspected cross-contamination and a sequencing artifact, a later analysis dropped 450 to 700 nucleotide sequences that were highly shared and had low generation probability. In a later analysis, a clonal expansion index was calculated for each public chain from normalized within-repertoire ranks of inferred template counts. Generation probabilities in a later analysis came from a VDJ recombination model fitted to out-of-frame rearrangements, and those results were checked against IGoR. A later analysis scored TCR-TCR, TCR-HLA and TCR-CMV co-occurrence with hypergeometric tests, applying a repertoire-size bias correction to TCR pairs. To estimate false discovery rates, a later analysis permuted the HLA or CMV assignments 20 times. A later analysis grouped co-occurring TCRs with DBSCAN, adding TCRdist sequence similarity when clustering within HLA-allele-positive subsets. Repertoires with fewer than 30,000 or more than 120,000 public chains, plus five repertoires with anomalous nucleotide sharing, were excluded from co-occurrence clustering. The source is immuneACCESS, and TCRdb retained only in-frame sequences with V and J called. Part of the clones is not carried over; for the studies checked, unresolved V genes explain less than half of this, and the remainder is unexplained. V, J and clone size reflect that table, while D and trimming were determined from the DNA. The sample includes about 85,000 clones, with nearly 80% observed a single time. The biggest ten clones account for 20% to 30% of the sample.

The full study reports these points: When HLA alleles, especially DR and DQ, strongly co-occurred, attributing TCR associations to individual alleles was difficult. Because HLA typing was missing for some donors at each locus, association tests included only the typed subset. The study gave a list of 150 to 200 TCR beta chains associated with cytomegalovirus. A later analysis associated some 17,000 TCR beta sequences with specific HLA alleles at a false discovery rate of 0.05. A further reported finding was that TCR beta sequences accurately predicted the HLA-A and HLA-B alleles for most subjects in the first cohort. The presence/absence analyses assumed that sequencing depth was roughly uniform across donors, and that assumption may not be true. Only TCR beta chains were sequenced in this cohort, and the absence of alpha or paired-chain data limited detectable features. Across donors, most TCR sequences were observed very rarely, whereas some public TCRs were present in many individuals. An earlier analysis of some 590 of the donors showed that most TCR beta V segments appeared in productive rearrangements either about 87% or about 30% of the time, which broadly matched IMGT annotations. A few of the identified cytomegalovirus-associated TCR beta chains were confirmed in vitro to be specific for cytomegalovirus antigens. In both the original and validation cohorts, the classifier was reported to diagnose cytomegalovirus status with high specificity and sensitivity. In a later analysis, HLA-associated TCR beta chains showed more clonal expansion and lower generation probabilities than non-associated chains that were equally common. A later analysis reported that several top co-occurrence clusters appeared linked to parvovirus B19, influenza, CMV and Epstein-Barr virus. A cluster of highly shared sequence variants was judged likely to be a technical artifact of the sequencing pipeline. According to a later genetic analysis, donors in an Asian-associated ancestry cluster had fewer N-insertions in productive TCRs than the roughly 670-donor mean. Linkage disequilibrium might explain the correlated functional status among segregating V segments, but an unknown experimental factor could not be ruled out. Seventeen rarely observed V segments, including chromosome 9 orphons, were excluded from the earlier analysis of some 590 of the donors because counts were too low. The authors suggested that the approach could potentially be generalized to other disease states and immunological phenotypes. The only immune exposure information available for the cohort was CMV serostatus. A later analysis found that TCR association rates varied across HLA loci, with DRB1 alleles showing the most associated TCRs and HLA-C alleles the fewest. Because the 87-base-pair reads could not distinguish some IMGT-functional V segments, including TRBV6-2 and TRBV6-3, those segments were excluded. In a later genetic analysis, a missense DCLRE1C variant was associated with V-gene and J-gene trimming of TCR beta chains, and the association was replicated in an independent cohort. According to a later analysis, most CMV-associated TCR beta chains appeared to be HLA-restricted, and the HLA associations seemed to be driven largely by CMV exposure.

The CDR3 sequence holds 15 residues, the cysteine and phenylalanine included. Only CDR3 DNA remains: 45 bases, in frame from the first base. At the junction V is shortened by 1 base and J by 8 bases, with 15 bases in between. From the germline V gene, CDR1 is MNHNS and CDR2 is SASEGT. To note about this clone: Its recognized antigen is unknown. No per-base quality is available; no much larger clone lies one base away.

The specimen sequenced was PBMCs. The origin of this receptor is a woman aged 50 to 60 in good health and CMV-seropositive. This chain joins TRBV6-1 to TRBJ2-1; perhaps TRBD2 is the D gene, with 6 bases matching. The CDR3 region reads CASSEGLGIWDEQFF. DNA sequence: TGTGCCAGCAGTGAAGGACTAGGGATCTGGGATGAGCAGTTCTTC.